This T cell receptor beta chain comes out of a study of T-cell reconstitution after alpha-beta-depleted transplantation in children. The CDR3 sequence is 17 residues long. Germline V gene sequence: CDR1 LGHDT, CDR2 YNNKEL (reference sequence). With 0 bases removed from V and 0 bases from J, the gap between germline ends came to 13 bases. This clonotype was counted many times. TCRbeta library preparation incorporated unique molecular identifiers. TCRdb itself ran the PCR reads through MiXCR, one entry per CDR3 protein. The repertoire consists of a few hundred thousand distinct CDR3 sequences, with 9% to 10% occurring once and the leading ten covering 5.1%.

V usage is TRBV3-1 and J usage is TRBJ2-3; D may be TRBD2 (7 bases). The clonotype was recovered from a human donor who donated a stem cell graft to a child with SCID. Source: PBMCs from the stem cell graft donor, taken from the stem cell graft. The CDR3 here is CASSQDEGGRSTDTQYF. In DNA, the CDR3 is TGTGCCAGCAGCCAAGATGAGGGGGGGCGGAGCACAGATACGCAGTATTTT.